The 20 T cell receptor beta chains in this list originate from one sample, sequenced in a study of tumor-infiltrating T cells and Merkel cell polyomavirus. Study information: The study examined CD8+ T cells specific for the Merkel cell polyomavirus KLL epitope.

All patients' tumors stained robustly positive for Merkel cell polyomavirus Large T antigen by immunohistochemistry. Profiling relied on immunoSEQ multiplex PCR, and the TCRdb table lists in-frame clones only, not all of them. The sample lists over 20,000 clones; approximately 90% were seen once. Sequenced material: lymph node tissue. These receptors were taken from a man in his fifties with Merkel cell carcinoma.

The chain employs TRBV4-1 and TRBJ2-1; 8 bases map to TRBD2. This CDR3 is 15 amino acids long. The V segment lost 6 bases and the J segment 1 base; nucleotides outside the gene matches: 5. Germline lookup yields CDR1 MGHRA and CDR2 YSYEKL. The CDR3 sequence: CASRILAESYNEQFF. For the CDR3, the DNA is TGCGCCAGCAGGATACTAGCGGAATCCTACAATGAGCAGTTCTTC.

V usage is TRBV7-2 and J usage is TRBJ1-1; 7 bases align to TRBD1. Germline CDR1 SGHTA, CDR2 FQGNSA. J lost 0 bases, V lost 5 bases, and 12 bases had no gene match. The CDR3 totals 17 residues. CDR3 DNA sequence: TGTGCCAGCAGCCCTCACCGGGACAGCCCCATGAACACTGAAGCTTTCTTT. Translated: CASSPHRDSPMNTEAFF.

This chain uses TRBV14 with TRBJ1-4; TRBD1 matches 11 bases. CDR3 length equals 16 residues. Germline V gene sequence: CDR1 SGHDN, CDR2 FVKESK. Trimming cost V 4 bases and J 6 bases; bases outside gene matches: 7. The CDR3 spells CASSPRRGQGDEKLFF. CDR3 nucleotides: TGTGCCAGCAGCCCCCGGAGGGGACAGGGGGATGAAAAACTGTTTTTT.

The chain is built from TRBV9 and TRBJ1-3, with 8 bases that match TRBD1. The length of the CDR3 is 16 residues. The junction had 6 bases not matched to a gene; V was cut back by 0 bases and J by 4 bases. CDR1 and CDR2 from the germline V gene are SGDLS and YYNGEE. As DNA, the CDR3 is TGTGCCAGCAGCGTAGATCGGACAGGGACCGGAAACACCATATATTTT. As protein: CASSVDRTGTGNTIYF.

This clone was recorded only once. V and J are TRBV6-6 and TRBJ1-5; D ambiguous. The CDR3 runs to 12 residues. V was clipped by 2 bases and J by 6 bases, with 5 bases between them. Germline CDR1 reads MNHNY; CDR2 reads SVGAGI (reference sequence). CDR3 residues: CASSYDSQPQHF. CDR3 DNA: TGTGCCAGCAGTTACGATAGTCAGCCCCAGCATTTT.

The chain joins TRBV14 to TRBJ1-2; no firm D call. CDR1 and CDR2 from the germline V gene are SGHDN and FVKESK. The CDR3 contains 13 residues. V gave up 0 bases and J gave up 1 base, with 3 bases separating them. CDR3 DNA: TGTGCCAGCAGCCAAGATATTAACTATGGCTACACCTTC. Translating it yields CASSQDINYGYTF.

This rearrangement joins TRBV28 to TRBJ1-2; D call uncertain. Germline lookup yields CDR1 MDHEN and CDR2 SYDVKM. The CDR3 consists of 13 residues. Trimming stripped 11 bases from V and 8 bases from J, with 21 bases between. The chain's CDR3 is CAVGRMEAQGYTF. DNA of the CDR3: TGTGCCGTCGGACGAATGGAGGCGCAAGGCTACACCTTC.

This rearrangement joins TRBV7-2 to TRBJ1-6; the match to TRBD1 covers 9 bases. In germline, CDR1 is SGHTA, CDR2 FQGNSA. The J segment lost 6 bases and the V segment lost 1 base, leaving 4 bases of the junction unmatched. The CDR3 consists of 16 residues. The CDR3 DNA follows: TGTGCCAGCAGCTTAGATGGGACAGGGTTTAATTCACCCCTCCACTTT. Its translation is CASSLDGTGFNSPLHF.

CDR3 coding DNA: TGTGCCTTTCGGCGGGGAGGGGGCTATGGCTACACCTTC. This encodes CAFRRGGGYGYTF. The chain links TRBV10-3 to TRBJ1-2; possibly TRBD1 for D (6 bases). Trimming cost V 11 bases and J 4 bases, with 17 bases left between them. The length of the CDR3 is 13 residues. CDR1 and CDR2 (germline): ENHRY, SYGVKD.

The rearrangement uses TRBV2 and TRBJ2-7; no definite D call. The CDR3 length is 12 residues. Deletions cut 6 bases from V and 0 bases from J, with 6 bases between. Germline CDR1 reads SNHLY; CDR2 reads FYNNEI. CDR3 loop: CASSYTSYEQYF. CDR3 in DNA: TGTGCCAGCAGCTATACCTCCTACGAGCAGTACTTC.

This sequence joins TRBV19 and TRBJ2-3; no definite D call. Germline CDR1 LNHDA, CDR2 SQIVND (reference sequence). This CDR3 has 13 amino acids. Trimming took off 5 bases at V and 0 bases at J, with 6 bases between the two ends. CDR3 sequence: CASSWQSTDTQYF. The CDR3 bases are TGTGCCAGTAGTTGGCAGAGCACAGATACGCAGTATTTT.

V usage is TRBV19 and J usage is TRBJ2-7, with a possible D match to TRBD2 (5 bases). Germline CDR1 and CDR2: LNHDA and SQIVND (reference sequence). The CDR3 runs to 15 residues. V lost 1 base to trimming and J lost 2 bases, with 12 bases between them. CDR3 sequence reads: CASSIGGLYPYEQYF. CDR3 bases: TGTGCCAGTAGTATAGGTGGACTCTACCCCTACGAGCAGTACTTC.

The chain links TRBV5-4 to TRBJ2-3; D perhaps matches TRBD1 (5 bases). The CDR3 length is 15 residues. V lost 4 bases and J 6 bases, leaving 18 bases between the germline ends. Per germline, CDR1 SGHNT and CDR2 YYREEE (reference sequence). The CDR3 bases are TGTGCCAGCAGCCACACCCCCAGGGTCAGGGATACGCAGTATTTT. Residues: CASSHTPRVRDTQYF.

The chain combines TRBV4-2 with TRBJ1-4; 7 nucleotides align to TRBD1. CDR1 is LGHNA and CDR2 is YNFKEQ in the germline V gene. Trimming removed 4 bases from V and 4 bases from J; junction bases left unmatched: 3. The CDR3 is 14 residues long. The CDR3 region is CASSPGTVNEKLFF. For the CDR3, the DNA is TGTGCCAGCAGCCCGGGGACAGTTAATGAAAAACTGTTTTTT.

The rearrangement joins TRBV5-1 to TRBJ2-2; 8 bases agree with TRBD2. Germline CDR1 is SGHRS and CDR2 is YFSETQ. Losses at the gene ends were 4 bases for V and 4 bases for J; bases not matched to a gene: 15. CDR3 length equals 18 residues. The CDR3: CASSLPVGTRLGTGELFF. CDR3 sequence (DNA): TGCGCCAGCAGCCTCCCGGTGGGGACTAGACTAGGCACCGGGGAGCTGTTTTTT.

This clone turned up a few times. The CDR3 DNA reads as TGTGCCTGGACAGGGGGCAGAGGCTACACCTTC. It codes for CAWTGGRGYTF. The chain combines TRBV30 with TRBJ1-2, with 8 bases fitting TRBD1. This CDR3 is built from 11 residues. Germline V gives CDR1 GTSNPN, CDR2 SVGIG (reference sequence). V lost 4 bases and J lost 8; bases outside the gene matches: 3.

This clone was counted a few times. The chain is built from TRBV5-1 and TRBJ2-7; no clear D gene. Trimming cost V 1 base and J 2 bases, with 7 bases left between them. Germline V CDR1 and CDR2: SGHRS, YFSETQ. This CDR3 has 13 residues. The CDR3 reads CASSLPGTYEQYF. As DNA, the CDR3 is TGCGCCAGCAGCTTGCCAGGAACCTACGAGCAGTACTTC.

This chain links TRBV28 with TRBJ2-2; D might be TRBD1 (5 bases). Germline V gene sequence: CDR1 MDHEN, CDR2 SYDVKM. The CDR3 covers 19 residues. Trimming left V 2 bases short and J 0 bases short, with 19 bases between. The CDR3 here is CASSLPRTPTGPNTGELFF. Here the CDR3 DNA reads TGTGCCAGCAGTTTACCCCGGACACCCACGGGTCCGAACACCGGGGAGCTGTTTTTT.

The CDR3 DNA reads TGTGCCAGCAGTTCCCCGGGGTTCAATGGCTACACCTTC. Translated: CASSSPGFNGYTF. This sequence joins TRBV28 and TRBJ1-2, with unresolved D. The V gene lost 4 bases and the J gene lost 6 bases, with 12 bases spanning the gap. CDR3 length: 13 residues. Germline values: CDR1 MDHEN, CDR2 SYDVKM.

V gene TRBV7-8 combines with J gene TRBJ2-2, with D maybe TRBD2 (5 bases). This CDR3 is built from 17 residues. Germline V lookup: CDR1 SGHVS, CDR2 FQNEAQ. Trimming took 6 bases from V and 4 from J, leaving 21 bases between them. The CDR3: CASSRFRVERPTGELFF. The CDR3 DNA sequence: TGTGCCAGCAGTCGATTTAGAGTGGAGCGGCCCACCGGGGAGCTGTTTTTT.